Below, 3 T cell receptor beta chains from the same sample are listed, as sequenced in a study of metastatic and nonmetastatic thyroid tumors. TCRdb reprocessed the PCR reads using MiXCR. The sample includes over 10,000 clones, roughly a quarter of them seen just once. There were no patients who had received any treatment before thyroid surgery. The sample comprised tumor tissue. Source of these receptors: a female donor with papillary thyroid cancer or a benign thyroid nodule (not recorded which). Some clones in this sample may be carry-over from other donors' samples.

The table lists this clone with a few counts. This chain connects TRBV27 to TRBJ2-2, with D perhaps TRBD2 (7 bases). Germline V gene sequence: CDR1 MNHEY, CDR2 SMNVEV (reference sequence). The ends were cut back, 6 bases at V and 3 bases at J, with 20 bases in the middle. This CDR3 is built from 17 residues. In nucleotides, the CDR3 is TGTGCCAGCAGCCGACGGGGGGCGGCGGGAGACACCGGGGAGCTGTTTTTT. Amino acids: CASSRRGAAGDTGELFF.

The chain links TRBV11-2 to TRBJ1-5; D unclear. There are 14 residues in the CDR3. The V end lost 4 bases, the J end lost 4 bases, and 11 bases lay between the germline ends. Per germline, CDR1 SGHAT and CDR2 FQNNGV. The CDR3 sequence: CASSSCERNQPQHF. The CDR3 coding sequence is TGTGCCAGCAGCTCCTGTGAAAGGAATCAGCCCCAGCATTTT.

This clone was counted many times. CDR3: CAIKQDGNTEAFF. DNA of the CDR3: TGTGCCATCAAACAGGACGGGAACACTGAAGCTTTCTTT. The chain joins TRBV10-3 to TRBJ1-1; possibly TRBD1 for D (5 bases). V was cut by 7 bases and J by 1 base, with 10 bases left in between. The CDR3 totals 13 residues. The germline V gene has CDR1 ENHRY and CDR2 SYGVKD.